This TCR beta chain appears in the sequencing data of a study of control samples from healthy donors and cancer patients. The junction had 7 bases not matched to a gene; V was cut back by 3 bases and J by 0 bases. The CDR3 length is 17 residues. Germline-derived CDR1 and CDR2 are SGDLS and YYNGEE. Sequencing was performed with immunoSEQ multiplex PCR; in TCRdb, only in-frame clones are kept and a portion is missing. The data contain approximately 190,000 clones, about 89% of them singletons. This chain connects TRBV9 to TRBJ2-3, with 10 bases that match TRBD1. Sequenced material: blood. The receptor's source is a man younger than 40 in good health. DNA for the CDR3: TGTGCCAGCAGCGGACCTCCGGGACAGGGGAGCACAGATACGCAGTATTTT. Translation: CASSGPPGQGSTDTQYF. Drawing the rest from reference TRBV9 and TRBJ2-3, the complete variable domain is DSGVTQTPKHLITATGQRVTLRCSPRSGDLSVYWYQQSLDQGLQFLIQYYNGEERAKGNILERFSAQQFPDLHSELNLSSLELGDSALYFCASSGPPGQGSTDTQYFGPGTRLTVL.